The entry below describes one T cell receptor beta chain. V was shortened by 2 bases and J by 4 bases, with 12 bases between the two germline ends. Germline V CDR1 and CDR2: SGHAT, FQNNGV. This CDR3 comprises 15 residues. These data belong to a study of blood T cell repertoires in COVID-19. Measured with immunoSEQ multiplex PCR; TCRdb has only the in-frame clones, and not every one. The sample includes about 150,000 clones, about four fifths of them seen just once. Specimen: peripheral blood. The chain couples TRBV11-2 to TRBJ2-1, with D perhaps TRBD1 (6 bases). This clonotype was obtained from a man between 60 and 75 years old with acute or convalescent COVID-19. The CDR3 DNA follows: TGTGCCAGCAGCTTAAGCACAGGACAGTACAATGAGCAGTTCTTC. It is translated as CASSLSTGQYNEQFF. Looking up the rest from reference TRBV11-2 and TRBJ2-1 gives the full variable domain: EAGVAQSPRYKIIEKRQSVAFWCNPISGHATLYWYQQILGQGPKLLIQFQNNGVVDDSQLPKDRFSAERLKGVDSTLKIQPAKLEDSAVYLCASSLSTGQYNEQFFGPGTRLTVL.